What follows are 9 T cell receptor beta chains derived from one specimen sequenced in a study of CD8+ T cells in alopecia areata. Extracted RNA was reverse transcribed, and the resulting cDNA served as sequencing template. The data were produced by immunoSEQ multiplex PCR, yet TCRdb's version contains in-frame clones alone and is incomplete. Among about 150,000 clones listed, roughly 53% were seen once. This specimen consisted of CD4+ T cells sorted from blood, obtained at week 0. These receptors came from a human donor with alopecia areata.

The chain links TRBV7-2 to TRBJ2-1, with 10 bases that match TRBD1. V lost 7 bases to trimming and J lost 2 bases; unmatched junction nucleotides: 5. This CDR3 contains 15 residues. Germline V gives CDR1 SGHTA, CDR2 FQGNSA. The CDR3 bases are TGTGCCAGCAAAGAAGGACAGGGGGCCTACAATGAGCAGTTCTTC. This translates into CASKEGQGAYNEQFF.

The chain carries TRBV4-3 and TRBJ1-1; the D is unclear. Trimming removed 2 bases from V and 4 bases from J, with 14 bases in between. Germline V gives CDR1 LGHNA, CDR2 YSLEER. The CDR3 sequence is 15 residues long. CDR3 amino acids: CASSQKVGGSTEAFF. The DNA for the CDR3 is TGCGCCAGCAGCCAAAAGGTGGGCGGGAGCACTGAAGCTTTCTTT.

This clone was seen only a few times. This chain connects TRBV29-1 to TRBJ2-5; a weak D match, TRBD1 (7 bases). Trimming pared 6 bases from V and 4 bases from J, leaving 15 bases between. Germline values: CDR1 SQVTM, CDR2 ANQGSEA. The CDR3 has 13 residues. The CDR3 nucleotides are TGCAGCGTCGAGACCCAGGGGGGAGAGACCCAGTACTTC. This translates into CSVETQGGETQYF.

The V call is TRBV30, the J call TRBJ2-2; TRBD1 agrees at 9 bases. The length of the CDR3 is 15 residues. Unmatched junction bases numbered 8, after V lost 3 bases and J lost 6 bases. Germline V lookup: CDR1 GTSNPN, CDR2 SVGIG (reference sequence). This CDR3 is CAWRDRGIVAGELFF. The CDR3 DNA is TGTGCCTGGAGGGACAGGGGAATTGTGGCCGGGGAGCTGTTTTTT.

This clone was seen only a few times. This chain uses TRBV29-1 with TRBJ1-1; tentative D call: TRBD1 (5 bases). The germline V and J ends were trimmed by 4 bases and 0 bases, with 15 bases remaining between them. The CDR3 totals 15 residues. Germline V CDR1 and CDR2: SQVTM, ANQGSEA. The CDR3 region has the DNA TGCAGCGTTGGGCTCCTCAGGGTTATGAACACTGAAGCTTTCTTT. Translating gives CSVGLLRVMNTEAFF.

V is TRBV12-5 and J is TRBJ2-1; 11 nucleotides align to TRBD2. This CDR3 has 17 amino acids. Per the germline V gene, CDR1 is LGHNT and CDR2 is FRNRAP. Trimming cost V 5 bases and J 5 bases; bases outside gene matches: 11. CDR3 sequence: CASGPYTGTSGHNEQFF. The CDR3 DNA follows: TGTGCTAGTGGTCCTTACACCGGGACTAGCGGCCACAATGAGCAGTTCTTC.

This clone was found a few times. J is TRBJ2-7 and V is TRBV11-2; 7 bases map to TRBD1. The CDR3 spans 15 residues. V gave up 5 bases and J gave up 2 bases; unmatched junction bases: 9. Germline CDR1 is SGHAT and CDR2 is FQNNGV. This chain's CDR3 is CASSQGVQGAYEQYF. Here the CDR3 DNA reads TGTGCCAGCAGCCAAGGCGTCCAGGGGGCCTACGAGCAGTACTTC.

This clone appeared a few times. This chain joins TRBV2 and TRBJ2-5, with 7 bases aligning to TRBD1. Unmatched junction bases numbered 6, after V lost 4 bases and J lost 1 base. Germline lookup yields CDR1 SNHLY and CDR2 FYNNEI. This CDR3 has 15 amino acids. DNA of the CDR3: TGTGCCAGCAGTGTGGGACAGAATTCCCAAGAGACCCAGTACTTC. Translation: CASSVGQNSQETQYF. Drawing the rest from reference TRBV2 and TRBJ2-5, the complete variable domain is EPEVTQTPSHQVTQMGQEVILRCVPISNHLYFYWYRQILGQKVEFLVSFYNNEISEKSEIFDDQFSVERPDGSNFTLKIRSTKLEDSAMYFCASSVGQNSQETQYFGPGTRLLVL.

The V gene is TRBV29-1, the J gene TRBJ1-4; no clear D. The germline CDR1 and CDR2 sequences are SQVTM and ANQGSEA. The V end lost 6 bases, the J end lost 7 bases, and 12 bases lay between the germline ends. The CDR3 spans 12 residues. CDR3 residues: CSVGFEREKLFF. As DNA, the CDR3 is TGCAGCGTGGGATTTGAGCGTGAAAAACTGTTTTTT.